This TCR beta chain was retrieved from a study of blood T cell repertoires in COVID-19. TCRdb's table, derived via immunoSEQ multiplex PCR, lists solely in-frame clones and lacks some. Counted here are around 120,000 clones, approximately 70% occurring once; the ten biggest clones make up more than 0.65%. The sequence derives from a human donor with acute or convalescent COVID-19. The donor label of this sample is uncertain. Source material: peripheral blood.

The CDR3 region is CASSQDGTGGSIYGYTF. The CDR3 DNA is TGTGCCAGCAGCCAAGACGGGACAGGGGGCTCTATCTATGGCTACACCTTC. The chain recombines TRBV3-1 (or the pseudogene TRBV3-2) with TRBJ1-2; 12 nucleotides align to TRBD1. This CDR3 has 17 amino acids. The germline V gene has CDR1 LGHDT and CDR2 YNNKEL (reference sequence). V gave up 0 bases and J gave up 4 bases; unmatched junction bases: 6.